This T cell receptor (beta chain) was identified during a study of CD8 T cells in ankylosing spondylitis. This clonotype appeared a few times. Its target is not known. As the method for making TCR beta libraries, quantitative 5'-RACE with molecular barcodes was used. MiXCR, run by TCRdb on the 5' RACE reads, gives a single entry per CDR3 protein. The sample has under 170,000 distinct CDR3 sequences; under 45% are singletons. Study results and limitations: Earlier work had already found some motif variants in reactive arthritis synovial fluid and blood. Ankylosing spondylitis blood seemed to carry a telltale TCR beta motif made of under ten highly homologous variants.

The sample comprised synovial fluid, either unsorted or a sorted T cell fraction (not recorded which). The clonotype comes from a male donor with ankylosing spondylitis.

CDR3: CASSPPEAVDTGELFF. CDR3 coding DNA: TGTGCCAGCTCACCACCGGAAGCGGTGGACACCGGGGAGCTGTTTTTT. This chain uses TRBV18 with TRBJ2-2, with D possibly TRBD2 on 5 matching bases. Germline assignment: CDR1 KGHSH and CDR2 LQKENI. V shed 0 bases and J shed 3 bases, with 11 bases lying between them. The CDR3 has 16 residues.